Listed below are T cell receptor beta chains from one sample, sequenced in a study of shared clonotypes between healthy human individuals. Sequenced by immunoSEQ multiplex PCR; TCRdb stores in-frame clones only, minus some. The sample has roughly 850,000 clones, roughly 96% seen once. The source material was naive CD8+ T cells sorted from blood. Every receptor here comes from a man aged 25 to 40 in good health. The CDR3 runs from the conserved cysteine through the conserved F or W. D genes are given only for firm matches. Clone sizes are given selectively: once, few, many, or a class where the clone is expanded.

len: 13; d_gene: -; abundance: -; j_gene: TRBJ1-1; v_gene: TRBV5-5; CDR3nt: TGTGCCAGCAGCCGCGATGTGAACACTGAAGCTTTCTTT; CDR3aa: CASSRDVNTEAFF
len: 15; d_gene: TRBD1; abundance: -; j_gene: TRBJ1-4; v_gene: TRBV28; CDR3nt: TGTGCCAGCAGTTTCAGGACAGGGGATAATGAAAAACTGTTTTTT; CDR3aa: CASSFRTGDNEKLFF
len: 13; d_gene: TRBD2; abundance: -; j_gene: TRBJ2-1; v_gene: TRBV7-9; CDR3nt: TGTGCCAGGACTAGCGGGTTATACAATGAGCAGTTCTTC; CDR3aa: CARTSGLYNEQFF
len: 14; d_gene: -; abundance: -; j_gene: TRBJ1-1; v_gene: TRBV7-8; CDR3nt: TGTGCCAGCAGCTTAGCAGGGGCCGGCACTGAAGCTTTCTTT; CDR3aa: CASSLAGAGTEAFF
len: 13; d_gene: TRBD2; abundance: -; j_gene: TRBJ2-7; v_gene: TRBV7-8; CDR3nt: TGTGCCAGCAGGAGGGAGGGCCCATCCGAGCAGTACTTC; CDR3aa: CASRREGPSEQYF
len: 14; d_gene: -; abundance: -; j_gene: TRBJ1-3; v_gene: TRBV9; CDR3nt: TGTGCCAGCAGCGTAATCCCCGGAGGAAACACCATATATTTT; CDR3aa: CASSVIPGGNTIYF
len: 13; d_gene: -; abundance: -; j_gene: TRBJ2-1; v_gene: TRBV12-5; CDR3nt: TGTGCTAGTGGTTTGGTGCTCGGGGATGAGCAGTTCTTC; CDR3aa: CASGLVLGDEQFF
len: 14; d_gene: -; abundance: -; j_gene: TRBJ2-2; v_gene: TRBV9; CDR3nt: TGTGCCAGCAGCGTAGGAGGTGGGACCGGGGAGCTGTTTTTT; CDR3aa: CASSVGGGTGELFF
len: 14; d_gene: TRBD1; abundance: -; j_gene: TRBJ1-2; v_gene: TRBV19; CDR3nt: TGTGCCAGTAGAAATGACAGGGGCGATTATGGCTACACCTTC; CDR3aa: CASRNDRGDYGYTF
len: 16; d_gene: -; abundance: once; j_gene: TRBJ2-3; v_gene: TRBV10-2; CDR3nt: TGCGCCAGCAGTGATATAATGGGGAGAAGCACAGATACGCAGTATTTT; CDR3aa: CASSDIMGRSTDTQYF
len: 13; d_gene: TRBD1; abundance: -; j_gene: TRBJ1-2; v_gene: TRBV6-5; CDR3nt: TGTGCCAGCAGTTACGACAGGGTCCATGGCTACACCTTC; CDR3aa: CASSYDRVHGYTF
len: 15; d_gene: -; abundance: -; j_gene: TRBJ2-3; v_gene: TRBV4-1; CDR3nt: TGCGCCAGCAGCCCAGGCAACGACCACACAGATACGCAGTATTTT; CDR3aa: CASSPGNDHTDTQYF
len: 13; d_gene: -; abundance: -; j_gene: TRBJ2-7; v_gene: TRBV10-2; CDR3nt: TGCGCCACCCAACCCGTACTTGACTACGAGCAGTACTTC; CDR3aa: CATQPVLDYEQYF
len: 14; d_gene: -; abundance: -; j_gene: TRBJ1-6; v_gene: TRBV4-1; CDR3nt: TGCGCCAGCAGCCAAGTACTACGAAATTCACCCCTCCACTTT; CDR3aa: CASSQVLRNSPLHF
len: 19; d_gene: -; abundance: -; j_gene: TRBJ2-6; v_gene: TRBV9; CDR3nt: TGTGCCAGCAGCCTCGGGGACCCTCAACAACACTCTGGGGCCAACGTCCTGACTTTC; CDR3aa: CASSLGDPQQHSGANVLTF
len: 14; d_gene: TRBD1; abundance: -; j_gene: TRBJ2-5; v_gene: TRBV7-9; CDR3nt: TGTGCCAGCAGCTGGGGACAGGCACAAGAGACCCAGTACTTC; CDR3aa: CASSWGQAQETQYF
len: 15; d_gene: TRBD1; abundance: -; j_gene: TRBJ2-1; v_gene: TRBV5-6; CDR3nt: TGTGCCAGCAGCTTGGATGGGACAGATTACAATGAGCAGTTCTTC; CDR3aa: CASSLDGTDYNEQFF
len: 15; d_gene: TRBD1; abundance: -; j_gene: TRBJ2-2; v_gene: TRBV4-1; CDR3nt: TGCGCCAGCAGCCTTCGACAGGGAAGCACCGGGGAGCTGTTTTTT; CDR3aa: CASSLRQGSTGELFF
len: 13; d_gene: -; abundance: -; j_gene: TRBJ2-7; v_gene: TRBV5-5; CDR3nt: TGTGCCAGCAGCTTAACTACTTCCTACGAGCAGTACTTC; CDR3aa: CASSLTTSYEQYF
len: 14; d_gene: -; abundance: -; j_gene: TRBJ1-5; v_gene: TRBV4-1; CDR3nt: TGCGCCAGCAGCCAACCCAGTAGCAATCAGCCCCAGCATTTT; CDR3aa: CASSQPSSNQPQHF
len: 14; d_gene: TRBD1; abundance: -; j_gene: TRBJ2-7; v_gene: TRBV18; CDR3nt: TGTGCCAGCTCACCAGGGACAGGATACTACGAGCAGTACTTC; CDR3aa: CASSPGTGYYEQYF
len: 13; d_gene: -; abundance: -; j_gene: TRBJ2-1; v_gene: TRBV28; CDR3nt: TGTGCCAGCAGGGGGGGAACCTACAATGAGCAGTTCTTC; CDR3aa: CASRGGTYNEQFF
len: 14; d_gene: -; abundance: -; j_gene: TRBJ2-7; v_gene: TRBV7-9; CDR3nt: TGTGCCAGCAGCTCCTGGTCCAACTCCTACGAGCAGTACTTC; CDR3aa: CASSSWSNSYEQYF
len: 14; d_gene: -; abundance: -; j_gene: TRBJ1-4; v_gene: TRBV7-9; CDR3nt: TGTGCCAGCAGTTCCGTAGGTCTCTCGGGAAAACTGTTTTTT; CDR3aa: CASSSVGLSGKLFF
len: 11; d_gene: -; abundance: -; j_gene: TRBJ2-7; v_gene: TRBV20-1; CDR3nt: TGCAGTGCTAGTCCTCGGGGCGAGCAGTACTTC; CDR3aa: CSASPRGEQYF
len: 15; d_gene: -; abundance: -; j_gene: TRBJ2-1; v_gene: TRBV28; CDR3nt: TGTGCCAGCAGTTTGGTGACAGCAATATACAATGAGCAGTTCTTC; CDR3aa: CASSLVTAIYNEQFF
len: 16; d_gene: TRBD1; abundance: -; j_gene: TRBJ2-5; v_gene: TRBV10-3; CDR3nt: TGTGCCATCAGTGAGTCTGAGACAGGGGCATCAGAGACCCAGTACTTC; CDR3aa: CAISESETGASETQYF
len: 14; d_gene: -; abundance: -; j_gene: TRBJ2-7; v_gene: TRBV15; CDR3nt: TGTGCCACCAGCAGAGATACTGGGGACTACGAGCAGTACTTC; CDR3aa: CATSRDTGDYEQYF
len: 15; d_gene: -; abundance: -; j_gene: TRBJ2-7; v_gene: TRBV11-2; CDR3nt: TGTGCCAGCAGCTTAGAAGGCAGGGGTGGGTACGAGCAGTACTTC; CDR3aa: CASSLEGRGGYEQYF
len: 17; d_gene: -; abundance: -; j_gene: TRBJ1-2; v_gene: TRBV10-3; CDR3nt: TGTGCCATCAGGTTCCCGATAAGGAGGTCGTATCGGTATGGCTACACCTTC; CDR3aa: CAIRFPIRRSYRYGYTF